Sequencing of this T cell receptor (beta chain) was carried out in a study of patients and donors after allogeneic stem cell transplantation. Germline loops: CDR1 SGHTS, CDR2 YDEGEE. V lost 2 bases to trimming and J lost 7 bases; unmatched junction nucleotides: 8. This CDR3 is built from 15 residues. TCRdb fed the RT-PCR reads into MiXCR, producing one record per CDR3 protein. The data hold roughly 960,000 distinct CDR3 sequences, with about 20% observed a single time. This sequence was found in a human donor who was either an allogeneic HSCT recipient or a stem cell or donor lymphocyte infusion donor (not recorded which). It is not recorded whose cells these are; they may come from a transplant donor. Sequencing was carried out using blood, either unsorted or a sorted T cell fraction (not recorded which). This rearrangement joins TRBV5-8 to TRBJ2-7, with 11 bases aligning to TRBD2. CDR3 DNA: TGTGCCAGCAGCTTAGTTAGCGGGGGGGACTGGGAGCAGTACTTC. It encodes CASSLVSGGDWEQYF.